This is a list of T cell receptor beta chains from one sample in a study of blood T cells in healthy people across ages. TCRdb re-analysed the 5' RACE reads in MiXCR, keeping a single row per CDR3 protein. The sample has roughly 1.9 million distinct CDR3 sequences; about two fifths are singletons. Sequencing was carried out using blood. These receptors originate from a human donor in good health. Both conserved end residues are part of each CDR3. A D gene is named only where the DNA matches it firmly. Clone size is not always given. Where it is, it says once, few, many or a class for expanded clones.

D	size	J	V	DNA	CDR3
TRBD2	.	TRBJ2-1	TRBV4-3	TGCGCCAGCGGACACGGGACTAGCGGGGCTTACAATGAGCAGTTCTTC	CASGHGTSGAYNEQFF
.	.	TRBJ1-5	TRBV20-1	TGCAGTGCTATCGCCTCAGATTATCAGCCCCAGCATTTT	CSAIASDYQPQHF
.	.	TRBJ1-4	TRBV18	TGTGCCAGCTCACCTCGGGTTGCAACTAATGAAAAACTGTTTTTT	CASSPRVATNEKLFF
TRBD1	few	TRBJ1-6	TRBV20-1	TGCAGTGCGGTACAGGGGTACCCTAATTCACCCCTCCACTTT	CSAVQGYPNSPLHF
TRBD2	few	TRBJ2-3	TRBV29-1	TGCAGCGTTGAGGCGGCGACTAGCGGATTCACAGATACGCAGTATTTT	CSVEAATSGFTDTQYF
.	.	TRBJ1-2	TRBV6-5	TGTGCCAGCAGTTACTCAGGGACGGGCTACACCTTC	CASSYSGTGYTF
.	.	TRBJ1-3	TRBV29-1	TGCAGCGTGCGGGGAGGAAACACCATATATTTT	CSVRGGNTIYF
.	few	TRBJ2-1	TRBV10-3	TGTGCCATCAGTGAGACCGACGAAGATTACAATGAGCAGTTCTTC	CAISETDEDYNEQFF
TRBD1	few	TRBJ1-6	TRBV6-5	TGTGCCAGCAGTTACTACCCCCGGGACAGGGGATCTTCACCCCTCCACTTT	CASSYYPRDRGSSPLHF
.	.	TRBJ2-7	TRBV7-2	TGTGCCAGCAGCTTAAGGAGGGGGCGGACGGCCCTATACGAGCAGTACTTC	CASSLRRGRTALYEQYF
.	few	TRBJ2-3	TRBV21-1	TGTGCCAGCAGCAAACGGGGCCTAGCGATGTTGGTTACGCAGTATTTT	CASSKRGLAMLVTQYF